These T cell receptor beta chains were read from a single sample in a study of T cells in Graves' hyperthyroidism and ophthalmopathy. From the multiplex PCR reads, TCRdb called clonotypes with MiXCR, one entry per CDR3 protein. The sample has approximately 400,000 distinct CDR3 sequences; more than 13% are singletons. Sequenced sample: blood. These receptor sequences come from a man aged 45-65 years with Graves' ophthalmopathy. The conserved cysteine and the conserved F or W are not part of the CDR3 here.

v_call,j_call,cdr3_aa
TRBV27,TRBJ2-1,ASRYSGLNSYNEQF
TRBV15,TRBJ2-2,ATSRDRQGGTGELF
TRBV19,TRBJ1-2,ASSPRGLNYGYT
TRBV9,TRBJ2-1,ASSVGVGTYNEQF
TRBV10-1,TRBJ2-7,ASNPTGTRSYEQY
TRBV14,TRBJ2-1,ASSQDWGRSEQF
TRBV15,TRBJ2-1,ATSRELGSYNEQF
TRBV27,TRBJ1-4,ASSSLGVREKLF
TRBV2,TRBJ2-5,ASSDGLAAVFETQY
TRBV7-9,TRBJ1-1,ASSYIQGGAF
TRBV12-5,TRBJ1-5,ASAPGGTANQPQH
TRBV29-1,TRBJ2-7,SVEDRVGGYEQY
TRBV3-1,TRBJ2-2,ASSPSRDTGELF
TRBV25-1,TRBJ2-7,ASSELQDTTYEQY
TRBV4-1,TRBJ2-3,ASSREDTQY
TRBV3-1,TRBJ2-4,ASSPVSGPVAKNIQY
TRBV9,TRBJ1-2,ASSDAPSDGYT
TRBV10-3,TRBJ2-1,AISEEQTGSSYNEQF
TRBV2,TRBJ2-2,ASLFDRGDTGELF
TRBV19,TRBJ1-2,ASNTTPGPRNGYT
TRBV15,TRBJ1-3,ATSRDWAGLSGNTIY
TRBV5-1,TRBJ2-3,ASSGTRSTDTQY
TRBV6-5,TRBJ2-1,ASGTSGSMNEQF
TRBV2,TRBJ1-5,ASSLQGKGNQPQH
TRBV9,TRBJ2-7,ASSVGGTKGYEQY
TRBV5-1,TRBJ2-1,ASSPSGRTGDEQF
TRBV12-3/TRBV12-4,TRBJ1-1,ASSLNPGTGTEAF
TRBV11-2,TRBJ2-1,ASSLGLAGGEQF
TRBV7-8,TRBJ2-2,ASSPVGPNTGELF
TRBV19,TRBJ1-4,ASSIGGPRASTNEKLF
TRBV6-2/TRBV6-3,TRBJ2-1,ASSRDPVPYNEQF
TRBV13,TRBJ2-3,ASSLGLSHPTDTQY
TRBV11-2,TRBJ2-5,ASSLVLLETQY
TRBV10-1,TRBJ2-3,ASKLAESTDTQY
TRBV20-1,TRBJ2-3,SARPHLAGELDTQY
TRBV20-1,TRBJ2-7,SARHTRTGSYEQY
TRBV7-9,TRBJ2-1,ASSLALVAGEAEQF
TRBV12-3/TRBV12-4,TRBJ2-7,ASSLGLEVYEQY
TRBV6-1,TRBJ2-3,ASRPAGGTVIDTQY
TRBV20-1,TRBJ2-7,SAGGTGMSYEQY
TRBV11-2,TRBJ2-5,ASSLVASRFQETQY
TRBV5-5,TRBJ1-2,ASSQGSGYGYT
TRBV11-2,TRBJ2-5,ASSLEGSLH
TRBV24-1,TRBJ2-1,ATSDWDPQNEQF
TRBV28,TRBJ1-2,ASSLLLPGGEGYT
TRBV7-9,TRBJ2-1,ASSLAEWGLPRNEQF
TRBV2,TRBJ2-1,ASIGSSDNEQF
TRBV3-1,TRBJ2-6,ASSDRGLSGANVLT
TRBV7-6,TRBJ1-2,ASSLGEQGYT
TRBV9,TRBJ2-7,ASSTGQHTYEQY
TRBV4-1,TRBJ2-5,ASSQEMRGRVQETQY
TRBV20-1,TRBJ2-7,SAKGRAREQY
TRBV10-3,TRBJ2-7,AISAGTSGLSYEQY
TRBV7-9,TRBJ2-1,ASSYPGLRNEQF
TRBV7-9,TRBJ2-4,ASSPWDLAKNIQY